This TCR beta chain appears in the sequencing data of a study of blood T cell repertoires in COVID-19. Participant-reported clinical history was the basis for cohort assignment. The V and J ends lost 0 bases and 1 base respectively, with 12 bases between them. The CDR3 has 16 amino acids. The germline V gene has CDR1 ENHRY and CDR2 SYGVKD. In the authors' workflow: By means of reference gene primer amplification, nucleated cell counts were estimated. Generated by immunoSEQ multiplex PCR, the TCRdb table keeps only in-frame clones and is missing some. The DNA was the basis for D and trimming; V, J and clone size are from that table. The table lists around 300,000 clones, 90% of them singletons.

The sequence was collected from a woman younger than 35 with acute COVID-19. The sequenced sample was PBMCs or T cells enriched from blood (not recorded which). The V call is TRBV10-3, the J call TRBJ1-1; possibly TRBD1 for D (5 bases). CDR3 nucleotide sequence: TGTGCCATCAGTGAGTCGGCTGGGAGGGGGAACACTGAAGCTTTCTTT. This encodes CAISESAGRGNTEAFF.